The rows below give T cell receptor beta chains drawn from one sample of a study of blood T cell repertoires in COVID-19. The assay was immunoSEQ multiplex PCR, and TCRdb's table has in-frame clones only and misses some. The sample consists of about 140,000 clones, approximately 80% of them appearing once. Sequences were obtained from PBMCs or T cells enriched from blood (not recorded which). The receptors here all came from a man aged 65-85 years who had been exposed to COVID-19. The CDR3 runs from the conserved cysteine through the conserved F or W. Fields, in order: D gene, J gene, V gene, clone size, CDR3 DNA, CDR3 protein. A D gene is named only where the DNA matches it firmly. Clone size is shown for a subset of rows, as once, few, many or a class of expanded clone.

D: TRBD1
J: TRBJ2-1
V: TRBV4-1
size: -
DNA: TGCGCCAGCAGTCAGGGACAGGGGGCAAGCAATGAGCAGTTCTTC
CDR3: CASSQGQGASNEQFF

D: TRBD2
J: TRBJ2-7
V: TRBV6-6
size: -
DNA: TGTGCCAGCAGTTACATAGGGACTAGTACCTACGAGCAGTACTTC
CDR3: CASSYIGTSTYEQYF

D: -
J: TRBJ1-5
V: TRBV18
size: -
DNA: TGTGCCAGCTCACCGGGCGGGATTGGCAATCAGCCCCAGCATTTT
CDR3: CASSPGGIGNQPQHF

D: -
J: TRBJ2-7
V: TRBV10-3
size: -
DNA: TGTGCCATCAGGGACTACTCCTACGAGCAGTACTTC
CDR3: CAIRDYSYEQYF

D: TRBD1
J: TRBJ1-3
V: TRBV5-1
size: -
DNA: TGCGCCAGCAGCTTGACCGGACAGGCTGGAAACACCATATATTTT
CDR3: CASSLTGQAGNTIYF

D: -
J: TRBJ1-5
V: TRBV27
size: -
DNA: TGTGCCAGCAGGGGGTCGGGGGTCCGGGGTAGCAATCAGCCCCAGCATTTT
CDR3: CASRGSGVRGSNQPQHF

D: -
J: TRBJ2-7
V: TRBV2
size: -
DNA: TGTGCCAGCAATTATAGGGGCTCCTACGAGCAGTACTTC
CDR3: CASNYRGSYEQYF

D: -
J: TRBJ1-2
V: TRBV6-4
size: -
DNA: TGTGCCAGCAGTGAAACAGGGAACTATGGCTACACCTTC
CDR3: CASSETGNYGYTF

D: TRBD2
J: TRBJ2-1
V: TRBV2
size: -
DNA: TGTGCCAGCAGTTGGGAACTAGCGCTAAGCTCCTACAATGAGCAGTTCTTC
CDR3: CASSWELALSSYNEQFF

D: TRBD1
J: TRBJ2-2
V: TRBV24-1
size: -
DNA: TGTGCCACCAGTCCCCAGGGGGCAGGTACCGGGGAGCTGTTTTTT
CDR3: CATSPQGAGTGELFF

D: TRBD2
J: TRBJ2-3
V: TRBV5-4
size: -
DNA: TGTGCCAGCAGCTCCCGGACTAGGACCGCAGATACGCAGTATTTT
CDR3: CASSSRTRTADTQYF

D: -
J: TRBJ1-6
V: TRBV19
size: -
DNA: TGTGCCAGTACCATAAAGGGCGACAGCTCCTATAATTCACCCCTCCACTTT
CDR3: CASTIKGDSSYNSPLHF

D: TRBD1
J: TRBJ1-4
V: TRBV3-1/TRBV3-2
size: -
DNA: TGTGCCAGCAGCCAGGGGGGACAGTATAATGAAAAACTGTTTTTT
CDR3: CASSQGGQYNEKLFF

D: -
J: TRBJ1-6
V: TRBV7-2
size: -
DNA: TGTGCCAGCAGCTTAGGGGGGAGGGTTTCACCCCTCCACTTT
CDR3: CASSLGGRVSPLHF

D: TRBD2
J: TRBJ2-1
V: TRBV7-2
size: once
DNA: TGTGCCAGCAGCTTAGCGCTGACTAGCGGACACAATGAGCAGTTCTTC
CDR3: CASSLALTSGHNEQFF

D: TRBD1
J: TRBJ2-3
V: TRBV18
size: -
DNA: TGTGCCAGCTCTCCGGACAGGGTTCGCACAGATACGCAGTATTTT
CDR3: CASSPDRVRTDTQYF

D: -
J: TRBJ2-3
V: TRBV6-5
size: -
DNA: TGTGCCAGCAGGAGTACCACAGATACGCAGTATTTT
CDR3: CASRSTTDTQYF

D: -
J: TRBJ2-2
V: TRBV19
size: -
DNA: TGTGCCAGTAGTCAGGGACATTTGAACACCGGGGAGCTGTTTTTT
CDR3: CASSQGHLNTGELFF

D: -
J: TRBJ1-1
V: TRBV2
size: -
DNA: TGTGCCAGTTCGACAGTAATGAACACTGAAGCTTTCTTT
CDR3: CASSTVMNTEAFF

D: TRBD1
J: TRBJ1-2
V: TRBV18
size: few
DNA: TGTGCCAGCTCACCAAGTAGGGACAGGGGTTCATCTGGAGCGAACTATGGCTACACCTTC
CDR3: CASSPSRDRGSSGANYGYTF

D: TRBD2
J: TRBJ2-3
V: TRBV9
size: -
DNA: TGTGCCAGCAGCGTTTCCAGCGGGAGTAACTCAGATACGCAGTATTTT
CDR3: CASSVSSGSNSDTQYF

D: -
J: TRBJ1-5
V: TRBV4-3
size: -
DNA: TGCGCCAGCAGCCGCGACAGGCACAATCAGCCCCAGCATTTT
CDR3: CASSRDRHNQPQHF

D: -
J: TRBJ1-2
V: TRBV5-1
size: -
DNA: TGCGCCAGCAGCCCCTCCGGGGGTGGCGGCTACACCTTC
CDR3: CASSPSGGGGYTF

D: TRBD1
J: TRBJ2-2
V: TRBV2
size: -
DNA: TGTGCCAGCAGACGACAGGGGGCGGACACCGGGGAGCTGTTTTTT
CDR3: CASRRQGADTGELFF

D: TRBD2
J: TRBJ2-2
V: TRBV19
size: -
DNA: TGTGCCAGTATGGCGGGGGGGGTTACCGGGGAGCTGTTTTTT
CDR3: CASMAGGVTGELFF

D: TRBD1
J: TRBJ1-1
V: TRBV5-4
size: few
DNA: TGTGCCAGCAGCGCCGGGACAGGGGGGATCAACACTGAAGCTTTCTTT
CDR3: CASSAGTGGINTEAFF

D: TRBD1
J: TRBJ1-5
V: TRBV6-1
size: -
DNA: TGTGCCAGCAGTGAAGGGGAGTTAAACAGGGGGGGACGGAATCAGCCCCAGCATTTT
CDR3: CASSEGELNRGGRNQPQHF

D: TRBD1
J: TRBJ1-1
V: TRBV30
size: -
DNA: TGTGCCTGTTCTACGCAGGGGGTCACTGAAGCTTTCTTT
CDR3: CACSTQGVTEAFF

D: TRBD1
J: TRBJ1-1
V: TRBV28
size: once
DNA: TGTGCCAGCAGTTTTTCGACAGGGGGCTTGGCTGAAGCTTTCTTT
CDR3: CASSFSTGGLAEAFF

D: TRBD1
J: TRBJ2-1
V: TRBV10-2
size: -
DNA: TGCGCCAGCATTAAGGACAGGGGTTTCTCCGATGAGCAGTTCTTC
CDR3: CASIKDRGFSDEQFF

D: TRBD2
J: TRBJ2-5
V: TRBV28
size: few
DNA: TGTGCCAGCAGTTTTAGTTTAACCCCCCCTCCGGGAGGGAATCAAGAGACCCAGTACTTC
CDR3: CASSFSLTPPPGGNQETQYF

D: TRBD2
J: TRBJ2-5
V: TRBV7-2
size: -
DNA: TGTGCCAGCAGCTTAGCGGGGACTAGGGGGGAGACCCAGTACTTC
CDR3: CASSLAGTRGETQYF

D: TRBD2
J: TRBJ2-7
V: TRBV11-3
size: -
DNA: TGTGCCAGCAGCGCCGGGACTAGCGGCTCCTACGAGCAGTACTTC
CDR3: CASSAGTSGSYEQYF

D: TRBD2
J: TRBJ2-7
V: TRBV19
size: -
DNA: TGTGCCAGTAGTTATCAGGGAGGCGGGGGGTTCTCCTACGAGCAGTACTTC
CDR3: CASSYQGGGGFSYEQYF

D: -
J: TRBJ2-3
V: TRBV7-2
size: -
DNA: TGTGCCAGCAGCTTAACCCCCGGGGATGATACGCAGTATTTT
CDR3: CASSLTPGDDTQYF

D: -
J: TRBJ1-6
V: TRBV14
size: once
DNA: TGTGCCAGCAGCCAAGTGTATCAGGGGTCATCACCCCTCCACTTT
CDR3: CASSQVYQGSSPLHF

D: TRBD2
J: TRBJ2-1
V: TRBV19
size: -
DNA: TGTGCCAGTAGTATAGATCTAGGGCGGGAGGGAAATGAGCAGTTCTTC
CDR3: CASSIDLGREGNEQFF

D: -
J: TRBJ2-3
V: TRBV27
size: -
DNA: TGTGCCAGCACCTTTAAGGGGGGGGACACAGATACGCAGTATTTT
CDR3: CASTFKGGDTDTQYF

D: TRBD2
J: TRBJ2-3
V: TRBV28
size: -
DNA: TGTGCCAGCCACGCGGGGACTAGCACCTCAGATACGCAGTATTTT
CDR3: CASHAGTSTSDTQYF

D: -
J: TRBJ2-3
V: TRBV5-5
size: once
DNA: TGTGCCAGCAGCTTGCTCCAGCGCCCGCCCGCCGATACGCAGTATTTT
CDR3: CASSLLQRPPADTQYF

D: TRBD1
J: TRBJ2-1
V: TRBV27
size: -
DNA: TGTGCCAGCAGTCCACGACAGGGGGCGTACAATGAGCAGTTCTTC
CDR3: CASSPRQGAYNEQFF

D: -
J: TRBJ1-4
V: TRBV7-9
size: -
DNA: TGTGCCAGCAGCTTAGCCGGGCAGGGATGGGAAAAACTGTTTTTT
CDR3: CASSLAGQGWEKLFF

D: -
J: TRBJ2-5
V: TRBV21-1
size: -
DNA: TGTGCCAGCAGCTCCGAAGGCGGCGGGGGACGGTGGGAGACCCAGTACTTC
CDR3: CASSSEGGGGRWETQYF

D: -
J: TRBJ2-1
V: TRBV2
size: -
DNA: TGTGCCAGCAGAGCAGTGACAAGTATGGATTTCTTC
CDR3: CASRAVTSMDFF

D: TRBD2
J: TRBJ2-1
V: TRBV3-1/TRBV3-2
size: once
DNA: TGTGCCAGCAGCGGTAGCGGGGTCTCCTACAATGAGCAGTTCTTC
CDR3: CASSGSGVSYNEQFF

D: TRBD2
J: TRBJ2-5
V: TRBV6-2/TRBV6-3
size: -
DNA: TGTGCCAGCAGTTACTTAGCTAGCGGACCAGAGACCCAGTACTTC
CDR3: CASSYLASGPETQYF

D: -
J: TRBJ2-4
V: TRBV2
size: -
DNA: TGTGCCAGCAGAGGGGGATCCTTAAACATTCAGTACTTC
CDR3: CASRGGSLNIQYF

D: -
J: TRBJ1-5
V: TRBV19
size: -
DNA: TGTGCCAGTAGTGCCCCCAGGGGATCGGGTCAGCCCCAGCATTTT
CDR3: CASSAPRGSGQPQHF

D: TRBD2
J: TRBJ2-7
V: TRBV3-1/TRBV3-2
size: -
DNA: TGTGCCAGCAGCCAAGATCTCGCGGGAGGGCCGTACGAGCAGTACTTC
CDR3: CASSQDLAGGPYEQYF

D: -
J: TRBJ2-7
V: TRBV30
size: -
DNA: TGTGCCTGGCGCAACAGGGTTGACTACGAGCAGTACTTC
CDR3: CAWRNRVDYEQYF

D: -
J: TRBJ1-6
V: TRBV6-1
size: -
DNA: TGTGCCAGCAGTGAACGAACTAGCTCCTATAATTCACCCCTCCACTTT
CDR3: CASSERTSSYNSPLHF

D: TRBD1
J: TRBJ1-2
V: TRBV5-4
size: few
DNA: TGTGCCAGCAGCTGGGACAGGGCGCAAAGGGCCTACACCTTC
CDR3: CASSWDRAQRAYTF

D: -
J: TRBJ1-4
V: TRBV18
size: -
DNA: TGTGCCAGCTCACCAACGCAGGGAGGGAGGGAAAAACTGTTTTTT
CDR3: CASSPTQGGREKLFF